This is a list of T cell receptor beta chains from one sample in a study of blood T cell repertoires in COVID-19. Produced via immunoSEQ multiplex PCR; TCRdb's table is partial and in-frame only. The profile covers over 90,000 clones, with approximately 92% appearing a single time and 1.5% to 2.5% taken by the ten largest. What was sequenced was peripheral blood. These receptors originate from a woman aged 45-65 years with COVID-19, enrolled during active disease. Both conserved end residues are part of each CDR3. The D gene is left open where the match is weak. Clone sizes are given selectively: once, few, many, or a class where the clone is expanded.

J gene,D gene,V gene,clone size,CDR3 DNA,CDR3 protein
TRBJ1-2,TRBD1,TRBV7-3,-,TGTGCCAGCAGCTTAACTAGACAGGGGAAGGTCTATGGCTACACCTTC,CASSLTRQGKVYGYTF
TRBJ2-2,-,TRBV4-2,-,TGTGCCAGCACCTCGGAGGGGTCGAACACCGGGGAGCTGTTTTTT,CASTSEGSNTGELFF
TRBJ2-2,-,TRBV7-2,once,TGTGCCAGCAGCCTCTGGACTTGGGACACCGGGGAGCTGTTTTTT,CASSLWTWDTGELFF
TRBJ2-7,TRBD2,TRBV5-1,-,TGCGCCAGCAGCTTGGGCGGGGGGCCAACCCACGAGCAGTACTTC,CASSLGGGPTHEQYF
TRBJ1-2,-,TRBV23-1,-,TGCGCCAGCAGTCAATATATCGACTATGGCTACACCTTC,CASSQYIDYGYTF
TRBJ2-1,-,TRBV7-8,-,TGTGCCAGCAGCTTAGGGTGGACAGACAATGAGCAGTTCTTC,CASSLGWTDNEQFF
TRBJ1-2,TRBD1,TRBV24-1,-,TGTGCCACCAGTGACCCGAGAGGGACAGGGGATGGCTACACCTTC,CATSDPRGTGDGYTF
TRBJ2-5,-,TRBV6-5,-,TGTGCCAGCGCGGACTTGGTTGAGGAGACCCAGTACTTC,CASADLVEETQYF
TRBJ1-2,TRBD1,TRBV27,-,TGTGCCAGCAGTTTCTCAAGGGGGCTTAACTATGGCTACACCTTC,CASSFSRGLNYGYTF
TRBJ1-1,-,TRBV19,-,TGTGCCAGTAGCCTTCAGGAGCGGACTGAAGCTTTCTTT,CASSLQERTEAFF
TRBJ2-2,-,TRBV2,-,TGTGCCAGCAGTGAGAGTAAAAACACCGGGGAGCTGTTTTTT,CASSESKNTGELFF
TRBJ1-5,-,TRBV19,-,TGTGCCAGTGGTTGGGGGAGGCAGCCCCAGCATTTT,CASGWGRQPQHF
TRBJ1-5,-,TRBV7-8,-,TGTGCCAGCAGCGAGGACAATCAGCCCCAGCATTTT,CASSEDNQPQHF
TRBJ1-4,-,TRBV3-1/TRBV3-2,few,TGTGCCAGCAAGGGAGACAGGACAAGGGAAAAACTGTTTTTT,CASKGDRTREKLFF
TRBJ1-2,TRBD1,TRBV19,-,TGTGCCAGTATCGAGGGGGCGTTGGGCTATGGCTACACCTTC,CASIEGALGYGYTF
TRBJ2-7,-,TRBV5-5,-,TGTGCCAGCAGCTCGCACCCAAACAGGGACGAGCAGTACTTC,CASSSHPNRDEQYF
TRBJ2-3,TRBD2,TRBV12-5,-,TGTGCTAGTGGTTCAGGACTAGCGGGGGGGGCAGATACGCAGTATTTT,CASGSGLAGGADTQYF
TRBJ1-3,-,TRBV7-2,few,TGTGCCAGCAGCTTAGATTCAGGGATTGGAAACACCATATATTTT,CASSLDSGIGNTIYF
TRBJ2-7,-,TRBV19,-,TGTGCCAGTAGTACCCTACAGGGAGACGAGCAGTACTTC,CASSTLQGDEQYF
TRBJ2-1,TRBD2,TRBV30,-,TGTGCCTGGAGTGTGAGCGGGGGTCCTCCCTACAATGAGCAGTTCTTC,CAWSVSGGPPYNEQFF
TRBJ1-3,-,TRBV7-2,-,TGTGCCAGCAGCAACCCGGACACTTACTCTGGAAACACCATATATTTT,CASSNPDTYSGNTIYF
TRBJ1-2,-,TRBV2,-,TGTGCCAGCAGTGTGGGGGCAGTCTATGGCTACACCTTC,CASSVGAVYGYTF
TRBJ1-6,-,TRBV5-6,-,TGTGCCAGCAGCACGCAGGGAATCTATAATTCACCCCTCCACTTT,CASSTQGIYNSPLHF
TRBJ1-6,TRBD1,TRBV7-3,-,TGTGCCAGCAGGGGGACAGGGAGGAATTCACCCCTCCACTTT,CASRGTGRNSPLHF
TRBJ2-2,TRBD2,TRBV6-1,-,TGTGCCAGCAGTGTAGCGGGGCCCACCGGGGAGCTGTTTTTT,CASSVAGPTGELFF
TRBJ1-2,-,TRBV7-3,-,TGTGCCAGCAGCTTAGGGGGCTCAGGTGATGGCTACACCTTC,CASSLGGSGDGYTF
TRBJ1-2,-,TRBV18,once,TGTGCCAGCTCACCTGTCCATAGCTCGGATAACTATGGCTACACCTTC,CASSPVHSSDNYGYTF
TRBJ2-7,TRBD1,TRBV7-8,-,TGTGCCAGCAGCTTAGAGTCGGGACAGCTGATCTACGAGCAGTACTTC,CASSLESGQLIYEQYF
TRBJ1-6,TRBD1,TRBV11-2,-,TGTGCCAGCAGCCGCCCGGGACAGACAAATTCACCCCTCCACTTT,CASSRPGQTNSPLHF
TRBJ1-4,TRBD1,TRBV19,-,TGTGCCAGTAGTTCATACAGGGGACGGAATGAAAAACTGTTTTTT,CASSSYRGRNEKLFF
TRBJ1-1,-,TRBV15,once,TGTGCCACCAGCGCAGGGGTGTGGACTGAAGCTTTCTTT,CATSAGVWTEAFF
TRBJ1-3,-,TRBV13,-,TGTGCCAGCAGCTCTTTCATCAGGGAATCTGGAAACACCATATATTTT,CASSSFIRESGNTIYF
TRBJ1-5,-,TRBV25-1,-,TGTGCCAGCAGTGCCCCAGGGGTGGGCCAGCCCCAGCATTTT,CASSAPGVGQPQHF
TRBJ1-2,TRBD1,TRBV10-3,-,TGTGCCATTCTTAGGACAGGGAATGGCTACACCTTC,CAILRTGNGYTF
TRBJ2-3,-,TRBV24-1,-,TGTGCCACCAGTGATTCAGGGGTAGATACGCAGTATTTT,CATSDSGVDTQYF
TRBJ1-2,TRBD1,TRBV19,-,TGTGCCAGTACCTCTCTCGACAGGGGGCATGGCTACACCTTC,CASTSLDRGHGYTF